This entry concerns a single T cell receptor beta chain. TCR alpha and TCR beta cDNA libraries with sample barcodes and UMIs came from 5'RACE using constant-segment primers. A single record per CDR3 protein comes from TCRdb applying MiXCR to the 5' RACE reads. The data contain approximately 350,000 distinct CDR3 sequences, 10% to 15% of them singletons. This sample was taken from a study of T-cell memory formation after mild COVID-19. Germline V lookup: CDR1 ENHRY, CDR2 SYGVKD. The CDR3 covers 15 residues. Trimming removed 6 bases at V and 5 bases at J, with 20 bases between. Material: PBMCs or a T cell subset sorted from them (not recorded which). The chain carries TRBV10-3 and TRBJ2-7, with D tentatively TRBD2 (6 bases). The sequence was obtained from a man between 18 and 35 years old who had mild COVID-19 (a few samples of this study predate the infection). Cell type and time point are not known. The CDR3 reads CAIRLGGTASDEQYF. The CDR3 nucleotides read TGTGCCATCAGACTTGGGGGGACGGCTTCGGACGAGCAGTACTTC.